This TCR beta chain emerged from a study of kidney transplant recipient with SARS-CoV-2 infection. In its sample, this clonotype was seen many times. The CDR3 is made up of 12 amino acids. With 6 bases removed from V and 8 bases from J, the gap between germline ends came to 13 bases. Germline V gene data show CDR1 as MNHEY and CDR2 as SVGAGI. TCRdb ran MiXCR on the reads and lists one entry per CDR3 protein. Of some 220,000 distinct CDR3 sequences in the sample, roughly 26% were seen once. The source is a male patient younger than 45 who had COVID-19 and was a kidney transplant recipient. The T cells may partly be graft donor cells. The chain links TRBV6-5 to TRBJ1-2, with D unclear. The sequenced sample was a blood sample, obtained at baseline and on day 111 from a kidney transplant recipient. The CDR3 DNA reads as TGTGCCAGCAGGGAGGGTTCCTTCGGCTACACCTTC. Protein: CASREGSFGYTF.